The 27 T cell receptor beta chains below were found in one sample sequenced in a study of cytomegalovirus exposure and HLA in healthy donors. Researchers ran the PCR with 60 Vbeta and 13 Jbeta primers. Assay: immunoSEQ multiplex PCR; the TCRdb copy retains only in-frame clones and omits some. The profile covers about 140,000 clones, with approximately 78% appearing a single time and approximately 3.2% taken by the ten largest. Sample: PBMCs. These receptors were obtained from a man aged 18 to 29 in good health and CMV-seropositive.

This clone turned up a few times. The rearrangement uses TRBV4-1 and TRBJ2-3; tentatively, D is TRBD2 (5 bases). The V and J ends lost 3 bases and 1 base respectively, with 11 bases between them. CDR1 is MGHRA and CDR2 is YSYEKL in the germline V gene. CDR3 length: 15 residues. CDR3 DNA: TGCGCCAGCAGCCAGAGCGGCTCTGGCACAGATACGCAGTATTTT. Amino acid sequence: CASSQSGSGTDTQYF.

The rearrangement joins TRBV5-4 to TRBJ1-1; D might be TRBD1 (5 bases). CDR1 is SGHNT and CDR2 is YYREEE in the germline V gene (reference sequence). CDR3 length: 14 amino acids. Trimming shortened V by 3 bases and J by 5 bases, and 14 bases separated the two germline ends. The CDR3 is CASSWRDQRTEAFF. The CDR3 DNA follows: TGTGCCAGCAGCTGGCGGGACCAAAGGACTGAAGCTTTCTTT.

The gene calls are TRBV6-1 and TRBJ2-7; D is unresolved. Germline values: CDR1 MNHNS, CDR2 SASEGT. The germline V and J ends were trimmed by 1 base and 6 bases, with 7 bases remaining between them. The CDR3 contains 12 residues. DNA for the CDR3: TGTGCCAGCAGTGAAGTGGCAGTCGAGCAGTACTTC. Translated: CASSEVAVEQYF.

The chain joins TRBV4-1 to TRBJ2-1; D remains ambiguous. Per germline, CDR1 MGHRA and CDR2 YSYEKL. CDR3 length equals 13 residues. Trimming took 3 bases from V and 0 from J, leaving 3 bases between them. CDR3 protein: CASSQASYNEQFF. In nucleotides, the CDR3 is TGCGCCAGCAGCCAGGCCTCCTACAATGAGCAGTTCTTC.

The rearrangement joins TRBV9 to TRBJ2-7; tentative D call: TRBD1 (6 bases). V was cut by 6 bases and J by 3 bases, with 10 bases left in between. The CDR3 is made up of 12 amino acids. Germline V CDR1 and CDR2: SGDLS, YYNGEE. The CDR3 loop reads CASTGDNYEQYF. The CDR3 DNA is TGTGCCAGCACCGGGGACAACTACGAGCAGTACTTC.

This clone was detected a few times. This chain uses TRBV10-3 with TRBJ2-2; 7 bases agree with TRBD1. The CDR3 totals 14 residues. After removal of 6 bases from V and 4 bases from J, the junction contained 5 bases not matched to a gene. CDR1 is ENHRY and CDR2 is SYGVKD in the germline V gene. Here the CDR3 reads CAISDRVITGELFF. The CDR3 nucleotides are TGTGCCATCAGCGACAGGGTAATCACCGGGGAGCTGTTTTTT.

The V gene is TRBV11-2, the J gene TRBJ1-4; D uncertain. CDR1 SGHAT and CDR2 FQNNGV come from the germline V gene. The V gene lost 4 bases and the J gene lost 10 bases, with 13 bases spanning the gap. This CDR3 comprises 13 residues. DNA of the CDR3: TGTGCCAGCAGCTCCACCACGCACGGAAAACTGTTTTTT. Translated: CASSSTTHGKLFF.

On this clone itself: One junction end disagrees with the germline gene, perhaps due to a read error. The chain's CDR3 is CASSLVGDEQFF. In DNA, the CDR3 is TGTGCTAGCAGCTTAGTGGGAGATGAGCAGTTCTTC. The rearrangement links TRBV7-7 to TRBJ2-1, with D possibly TRBD2 on 5 matching bases. The CDR3 consists of 12 residues. Germline V gene data show CDR1 as SSHAT and CDR2 as FNYEAQ (reference sequence).

Only a few counts were recorded for this clone. J is TRBJ2-7 and V is TRBV7-9, with TRBD2 identical over 10 bases. J lost 4 bases, V lost 4 bases, and 13 bases had no gene match. The CDR3 extends over 17 amino acids. CDR1 is SEHNR, CDR2 FQNEAQ, per germline (reference sequence). The CDR3 sequence: CASSSPAGGLAIYEQYF. CDR3 coding DNA: TGTGCCAGCAGCTCACCAGCCGGGGGACTAGCGATATACGAGCAGTACTTC.

This chain links TRBV2 with TRBJ2-1; D might be TRBD2 (5 bases). The length of the CDR3 is 16 residues. Trimming shortened V by 7 bases and J by 2 bases, and 18 bases separated the two germline ends. Per the germline V gene, CDR1 is SNHLY and CDR2 is FYNNEI. CDR3 sequence reads: CASTKDSLGTYNEQFF. The DNA of the CDR3 is TGTGCCAGCACTAAGGACTCCCTTGGGACCTACAATGAGCAGTTCTTC.

V is TRBV28 and J is TRBJ2-7; D is unclear. The CDR3 length is 14 residues. The V end was cut by 2 bases, the J end by 1 base, with 9 bases between. Germline CDR1 MDHEN, CDR2 SYDVKM. CDR3 sequence (DNA): TGTGCCAGCAGTTTAGAGGTGCCTTCCTACGAGCAGTACTTC. This sequence encodes CASSLEVPSYEQYF.

This sequence joins TRBV6-1 and TRBJ1-6, with D possibly TRBD1 on 6 matching bases. This CDR3 is built from 12 residues. V was cut by 6 bases and J by 10 bases, with 10 bases left in between. CDR1 and CDR2 from the germline V gene are MNHNS and SASEGT. The CDR3 sequence: CASRGAGSPLHF. The CDR3 DNA is TGTGCCAGCAGGGGGGCCGGGTCACCCCTCCACTTT.

The V gene is TRBV5-1, the J gene TRBJ2-7, with 7 bases matching TRBD2. CDR1 is SGHRS and CDR2 is YFSETQ in the germline V gene. This CDR3 comprises 14 residues. The V and J ends lost 2 bases and 6 bases, in that order; junction bases with no gene match: 8. This CDR3 reads CASSLTGGRSEQYF. The CDR3 DNA reads TGCGCCAGCAGCTTAACTGGCGGGAGATCCGAGCAGTACTTC.

This sequence joins TRBV27 and TRBJ2-5; 8 bases line up with TRBD1. This CDR3 is built from 17 residues. The V gene's germline CDR1 is MNHEY and CDR2 SMNVEV (reference sequence). V lost 5 bases to trimming and J lost 1 base; unmatched junction nucleotides: 12. CDR3 protein: CASSPGQGPNPQETQYF. Written as DNA, the CDR3 is TGTGCCAGCAGTCCCGGACAGGGCCCGAATCCCCAAGAGACCCAGTACTTC.

The V gene is TRBV19, the J gene TRBJ1-3; D gene uncertain. This CDR3 has 14 amino acids. Trimming stripped 5 bases from V and 7 bases from J, with 15 bases between. CDR1 and CDR2 (germline): LNHDA, SQIVND (reference sequence). The CDR3 here is CASSAADKYNTIYF. The CDR3 DNA follows: TGTGCCAGTAGTGCCGCTGACAAGTACAACACCATATATTTT.

This chain joins TRBV10-3 and TRBJ2-7; TRBD2 aligns across 9 bases. Trimming took 1 base from V and 4 from J; bases not matched to a gene: 2. The CDR3 totals 14 residues. Germline CDR1 and CDR2: ENHRY and SYGVKD. The CDR3 reads CAISELTSGYEQYF. Written as DNA, the CDR3 is TGTGCCATCAGTGAGTTGACTAGCGGTTACGAGCAGTACTTC.

The CDR3 spells CASMGQYNEQFF. CDR3 nucleotide sequence: TGTGCCAGCATGGGGCAGTACAATGAGCAGTTCTTC. The chain is built from TRBV7-2 and TRBJ2-1, with D tentatively TRBD1 (5 bases). The V and J ends lost 7 bases and 4 bases respectively, with 8 bases between them. The CDR3 runs to 12 residues. From germline, CDR1 is SGHTA and CDR2 FQGNSA.

The chain carries TRBV7-6 and TRBJ2-6; maybe TRBD2 (6 bases). The CDR3 loop spans 16 amino acids. Germline CDR1 and CDR2: SGHVS and FNYEAQ. V shed 1 base and J shed 3 bases, with 10 bases lying between them. The CDR3 DNA sequence: TGTGCCAGCAGCTTAGATGGGGGGTATGGGGCCAACGTCCTGACTTTC. This sequence encodes CASSLDGGYGANVLTF. Based on the CDR3 plus reference TRBV7-6 and TRBJ2-6, the full variable domain is GAGVSQSPRYKVTKRGQDVALRCDPISGHVSLYWYRQALGQGPEFLTYFNYEAQQDKSGLPNDRFSAERPEGSISTLTIQRTEQRDSAMYRCASSLDGGYGANVLTFGAGSRLTVL.

This chain connects TRBV5-1 to TRBJ1-2; 9 bases line up with TRBD1. V lost 3 bases and J lost 6; bases outside the gene matches: 9. The CDR3 is made up of 15 amino acids. Germline loops: CDR1 SGHRS, CDR2 YFSETQ. In DNA form, the CDR3 reads TGCGCCAGCAGCTCAACCCCAGGACAGGGGAATGGCTACACCTTC. Residues: CASSSTPGQGNGYTF.

The gene calls are TRBV5-1 and TRBJ2-7, with 7 bases matching TRBD1. Germline lookup yields CDR1 SGHRS and CDR2 YFSETQ. The CDR3 is 16 amino acids. Germline trimming cut 0 bases from V and 4 bases from J; bases unmatched to any gene: 10. For the CDR3, the DNA is TGCGCCAGCAGCTTGGAGTTTAGGGACAGCCTTTACGAGCAGTACTTC. This gives the protein CASSLEFRDSLYEQYF.

The rearrangement uses TRBV27 and TRBJ1-1, with unresolved D. V was cut by 4 bases and J by 3 bases, with 3 bases left in between. Germline V CDR1 and CDR2: MNHEY, SMNVEV (reference sequence). The CDR3 is 11 amino acids. CDR3 sequence: CASSSYTEAFF. CDR3 nucleotide sequence: TGTGCCAGCAGTTCGTACACTGAAGCTTTCTTT.

The chain recombines TRBV27 with TRBJ2-7; a weak D match, TRBD2 (6 bases). This CDR3 has 15 residues. Germline-derived CDR1 and CDR2 are MNHEY and SMNVEV (reference sequence). V gave up 4 bases and J gave up 1 base, with 14 bases separating them. The CDR3 protein is CASSSRRAGSYEQYF. The CDR3 DNA follows: TGTGCCAGCAGTTCCCGGAGGGCAGGATCCTACGAGCAGTACTTC.

The gene calls are TRBV19 and TRBJ1-1; a weak D match, TRBD1 (5 bases). This CDR3 is built from 14 residues. The germline V and J ends were trimmed by 5 bases and 5 bases, with 15 bases remaining between them. Germline CDR1 LNHDA, CDR2 SQIVND (reference sequence). The CDR3 protein is CASSYRSEVTEAFF. For the CDR3, the DNA is TGTGCCAGTAGTTACAGGAGCGAGGTTACTGAAGCTTTCTTT.

This clone was seen just once. The chain is built from TRBV19 and TRBJ1-4; TRBD1 might be the D (5 bases). The V gene lost 3 bases and the J gene lost 8 bases, with 19 bases spanning the gap. The CDR3 has 16 residues. Germline-derived CDR1 and CDR2 are LNHDA and SQIVND (reference sequence). This CDR3 reads CASSIQGQGSEEKLFF. As DNA, the CDR3 is TGTGCCAGTAGTATTCAGGGCCAGGGTTCGGAGGAAAAACTGTTTTTT.

The J gene is TRBJ2-1, the V gene TRBV29-1; a weak D match, TRBD1 (6 bases). CDR3 length: 11 residues. Trimming took off 4 bases at V and 15 bases at J, with 16 bases between the two ends. Germline CDR1 is SQVTM and CDR2 is ANQGSEA. CDR3 DNA: TGCAGCGTTGTCCCAGGGGCCTTCCCGTTCTTC. Protein sequence: CSVVPGAFPFF.

The chain is built from TRBV10-1 and TRBJ1-5; the D gene is possibly TRBD1 (5 bases). V was cut by 3 bases and J by 10 bases, with 13 bases left in between. This CDR3 spans 13 amino acids. Germline V CDR1 and CDR2: WNHNN, SYGVQD (reference sequence). This CDR3 is CASSEAQAAPQHF. CDR3 bases: TGCGCCAGCAGTGAAGCACAGGCTGCACCCCAGCATTTT.

The chain uses TRBV5-1 and TRBJ1-5, with 10 bases aligning to TRBD1. The germline gives CDR1 SGHRS, CDR2 YFSETQ. Trimming took 4 bases from V and 3 from J; bases not matched to a gene: 7. This CDR3 comprises 16 residues. The DNA of the CDR3 is TGCGCCAGCAGCGTTTCCGGGACAGGGGACAATCAGCCCCAGCATTTT. It translates to CASSVSGTGDNQPQHF. The full variable domain, with the rest looked up from reference TRBV5-1 and TRBJ1-5, is KAGVTQTPRYLIKTRGQQVTLSCSPISGHRSVSWYQQTPGQGLQFLFEYFSETQRNKGNFPGRFSGRQFSNSRSEMNVSTLELGDSALYLCASSVSGTGDNQPQHFGDGTRLSIL.